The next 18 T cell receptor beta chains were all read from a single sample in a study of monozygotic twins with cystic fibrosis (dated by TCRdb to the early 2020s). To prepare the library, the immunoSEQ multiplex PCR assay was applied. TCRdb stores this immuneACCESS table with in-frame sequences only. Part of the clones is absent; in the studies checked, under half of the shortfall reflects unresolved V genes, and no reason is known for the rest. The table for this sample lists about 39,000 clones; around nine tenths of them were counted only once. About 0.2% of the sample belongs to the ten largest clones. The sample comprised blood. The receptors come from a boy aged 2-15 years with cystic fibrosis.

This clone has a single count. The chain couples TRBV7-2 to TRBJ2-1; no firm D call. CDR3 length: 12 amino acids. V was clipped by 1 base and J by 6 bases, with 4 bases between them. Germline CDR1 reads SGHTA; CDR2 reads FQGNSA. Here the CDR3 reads CASSLGANEQFF. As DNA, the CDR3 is TGTGCCAGCAGCTTAGGGGCCAATGAGCAGTTCTTC.

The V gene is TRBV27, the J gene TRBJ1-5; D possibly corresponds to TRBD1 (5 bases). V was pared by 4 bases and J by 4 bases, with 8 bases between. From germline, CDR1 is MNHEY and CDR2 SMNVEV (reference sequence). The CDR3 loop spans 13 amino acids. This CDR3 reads CASSWGGNQPQHF. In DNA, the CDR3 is TGTGCCAGCAGTTGGGGGGGAAATCAGCCCCAGCATTTT.

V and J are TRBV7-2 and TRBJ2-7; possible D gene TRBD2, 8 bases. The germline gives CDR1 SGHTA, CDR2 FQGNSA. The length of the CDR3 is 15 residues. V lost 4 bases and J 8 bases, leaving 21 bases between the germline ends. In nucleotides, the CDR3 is TGTGCCAGCAGCTCGGACAGGCGGCGGGGGGAAAAGCAGTACTTC. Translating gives CASSSDRRRGEKQYF.

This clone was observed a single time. DNA for the CDR3: TGCGCCAGCAGCCCAGGGACAGGGCGAGAGACCCAGTACTTC. It yields the protein CASSPGTGRETQYF. The V gene is TRBV5-1, the J gene TRBJ2-5; 9 nucleotides agree with TRBD1. The J segment lost 4 bases and the V segment lost 4 bases, leaving 5 bases of the junction unmatched. CDR3 length equals 14 residues. CDR1 is SGHRS and CDR2 is YFSETQ in the germline V gene. The variable domain in full, completed from reference TRBV5-1 and TRBJ2-5, reads KAGVTQTPRYLIKTRGQQVTLSCSPISGHRSVSWYQQTPGQGLQFLFEYFSETQRNKGNFPGRFSGRQFSNSRSEMNVSTLELGDSALYLCASSPGTGRETQYFGPGTRLLVL.

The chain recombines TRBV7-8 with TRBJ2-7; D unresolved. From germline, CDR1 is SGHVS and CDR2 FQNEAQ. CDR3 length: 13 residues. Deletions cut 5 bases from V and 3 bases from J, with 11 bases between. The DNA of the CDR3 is TGTGCCAGCAGCGGCCAAAAGGACTACGAGCAGTACTTC. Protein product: CASSGQKDYEQYF.

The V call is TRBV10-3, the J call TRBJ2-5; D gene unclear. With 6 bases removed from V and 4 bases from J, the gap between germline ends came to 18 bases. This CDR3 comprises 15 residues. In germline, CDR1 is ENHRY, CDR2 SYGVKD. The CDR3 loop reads CAIRDPIGAGETQYF. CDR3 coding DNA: TGTGCCATCAGGGACCCAATCGGAGCAGGAGAGACCCAGTACTTC.

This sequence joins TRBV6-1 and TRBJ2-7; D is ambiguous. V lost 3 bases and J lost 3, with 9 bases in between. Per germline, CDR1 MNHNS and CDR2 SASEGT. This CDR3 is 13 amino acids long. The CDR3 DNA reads TGTGCCAGCAGTGATGGCAGATTCTACGAGCAGTACTTC. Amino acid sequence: CASSDGRFYEQYF.

The CDR3 coding sequence is TGCGCCAGCAGTTCGGCCTTGGGGGGCGCAGATACGCAGTATTTT. Encoded protein: CASSSALGGADTQYF. The chain combines TRBV10-1 with TRBJ2-3; D may correspond to TRBD1 or TRBD2 (6 bases each). Germline CDR1 WNHNN, CDR2 SYGVQD (reference sequence). The length of the CDR3 is 15 residues. V lost 5 bases and J 4 bases, leaving 16 bases between the germline ends.

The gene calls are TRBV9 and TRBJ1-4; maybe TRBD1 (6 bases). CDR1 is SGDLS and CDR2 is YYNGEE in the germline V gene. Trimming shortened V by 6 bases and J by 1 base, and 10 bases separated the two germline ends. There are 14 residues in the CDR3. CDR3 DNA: TGTGCCAGCACTCCGACAGGAACTAATGAAAAACTGTTTTTT. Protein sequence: CASTPTGTNEKLFF.

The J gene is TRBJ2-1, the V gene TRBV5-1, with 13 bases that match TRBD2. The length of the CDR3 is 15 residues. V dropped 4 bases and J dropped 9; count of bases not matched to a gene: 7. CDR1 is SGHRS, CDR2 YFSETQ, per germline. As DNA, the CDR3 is TGCGCCAGCAGCCAAACTAGCGGGGGGGCCGGTGAGCAGTTCTTC. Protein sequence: CASSQTSGGAGEQFF. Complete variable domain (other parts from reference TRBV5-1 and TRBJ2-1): KAGVTQTPRYLIKTRGQQVTLSCSPISGHRSVSWYQQTPGQGLQFLFEYFSETQRNKGNFPGRFSGRQFSNSRSEMNVSTLELGDSALYLCASSQTSGGAGEQFFGPGTRLTVL.

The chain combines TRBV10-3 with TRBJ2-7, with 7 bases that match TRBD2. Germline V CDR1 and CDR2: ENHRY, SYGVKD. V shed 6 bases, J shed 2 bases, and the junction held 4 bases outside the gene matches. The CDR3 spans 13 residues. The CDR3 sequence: CAIRSGGAYEQYF. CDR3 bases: TGTGCCATCAGGTCGGGAGGAGCCTACGAGCAGTACTTC.

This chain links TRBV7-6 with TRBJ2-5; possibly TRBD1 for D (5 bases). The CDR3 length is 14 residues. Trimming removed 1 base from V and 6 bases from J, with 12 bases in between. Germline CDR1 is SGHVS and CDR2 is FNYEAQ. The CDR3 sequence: CASSLDKGQQTQYF. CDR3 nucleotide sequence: TGTGCCAGCAGCTTAGATAAGGGGCAACAGACCCAGTACTTC.

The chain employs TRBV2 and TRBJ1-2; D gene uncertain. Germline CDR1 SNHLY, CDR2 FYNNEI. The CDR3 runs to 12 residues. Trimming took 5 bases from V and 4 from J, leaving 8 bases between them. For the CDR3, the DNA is TGTGCCAGCAGTCTCGACGGCTATGGCTACACCTTC. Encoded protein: CASSLDGYGYTF.

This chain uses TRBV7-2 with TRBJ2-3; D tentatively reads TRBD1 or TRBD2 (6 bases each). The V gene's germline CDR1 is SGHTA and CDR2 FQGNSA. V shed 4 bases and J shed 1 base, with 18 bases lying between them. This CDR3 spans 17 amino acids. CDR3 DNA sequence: TGTGCCAGCAGCTCCCAATCGGGGGCGGTGGGCACAGATACGCAGTATTTT. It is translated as CASSSQSGAVGTDTQYF.

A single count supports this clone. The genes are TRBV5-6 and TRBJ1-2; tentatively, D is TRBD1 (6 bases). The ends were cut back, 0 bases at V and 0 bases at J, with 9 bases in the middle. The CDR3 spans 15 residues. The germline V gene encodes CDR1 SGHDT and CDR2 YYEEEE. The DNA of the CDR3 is TGTGCCAGCAGCTTGGGTACAGGGTCTAACTATGGCTACACCTTC. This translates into CASSLGTGSNYGYTF.

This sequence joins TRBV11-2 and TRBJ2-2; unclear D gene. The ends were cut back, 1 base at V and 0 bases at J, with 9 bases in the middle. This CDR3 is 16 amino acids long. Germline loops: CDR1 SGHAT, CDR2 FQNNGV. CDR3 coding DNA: TGTGCCAGCAGCTTAGTCGGCAAAACGAACACCGGGGAGCTGTTTTTT. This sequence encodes CASSLVGKTNTGELFF.

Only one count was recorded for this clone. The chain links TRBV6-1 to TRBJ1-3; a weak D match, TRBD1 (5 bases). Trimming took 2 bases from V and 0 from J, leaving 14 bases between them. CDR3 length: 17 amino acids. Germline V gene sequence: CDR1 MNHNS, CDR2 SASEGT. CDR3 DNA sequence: TGTGCCAGCAGTGAAACCTTTGACAGTCACTCTGGAAACACCATATATTTT. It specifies CASSETFDSHSGNTIYF.

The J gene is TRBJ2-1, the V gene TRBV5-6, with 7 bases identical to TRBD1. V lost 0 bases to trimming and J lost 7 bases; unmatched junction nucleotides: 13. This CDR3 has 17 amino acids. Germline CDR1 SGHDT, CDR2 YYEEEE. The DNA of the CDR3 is TGTGCCAGCAGCTTGGGGACCGGGACAGCGTTTCTTAATGAGCAGTTCTTC. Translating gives CASSLGTGTAFLNEQFF.